This is a list of T cell receptor beta chains from one sample in a study of cytomegalovirus exposure and HLA in healthy donors. The protocol was immunoSEQ multiplex PCR, while the TCRdb copy is restricted to in-frame clones and leaves out a portion. In the table there are hundreds of thousands of clones, less than 95% of which are singletons. The specimen was PBMCs. These TCRs come from a young woman in good health and CMV-seronegative. CDR3s include the opening cysteine and the closing phenylalanine or tryptophan. The size entry is marked missing in some rows and otherwise reads once, few, many or a size class.

v_call,clone_size,cdr3_aa
TRBV5-1,-,CASSFTLAGGSYNEQFF
TRBV11-2,once,CASEGGRANEQFF
TRBV4-1,-,CASSYPGTGVGAFF
TRBV27,-,CASSLILAGGPYEQYF
TRBV7-8,-,CASSSDYEQYF
TRBV5-4,-,CASSLTTDTQYF
TRBV7-2,-,CASSLAATNTGELFF
TRBV11-2,once,CASSLGREYRTGELFF
TRBV5-1,-,CASSFGTATDTQYF
TRBV5-1,-,CASNGVHLNEQFF
TRBV18,-,CASQTGLAGSYNEQFF
TRBV30,-,CAWRRDSKSYEQYF
TRBV7-6,-,CASASRIGQETQYF
TRBV7-2,-,CASSLEGTSGSYEQYF
TRBV9,-,CASSVGGLAVSTDTQYF
TRBV4-3,-,CASRPIANTGELFF
TRBV5-1,-,CASSSGTSGRNEQFF
TRBV27,-,CATPLKGQGIDTQYF
TRBV28,-,CATSGQGIYEQYF
TRBV9,-,CASSVGRAYEQFF
TRBV4-3,-,CASSQRGDSYEQYF
TRBV2,-,CASSERGLAGGSYEQYF
TRBV9,-,CASSRTGGMANTGELFF
TRBV19,-,CASTRQGSGDTQYF
TRBV28,-,CASSLDPHRDEQYF
TRBV29-1,-,CSVEMEGGYNEQFF